This TCR beta chain originates from a study of T cell repertoires in cytomegalovirus infection. Study in general: Public TCR beta signatures marked donors with CMV infection and the matching HLA. General study findings and limits: Totalled public TCR beta family frequency picked out people who carried CMV plus the relevant HLA.

TCRdb recomputed calls from the reads with MiXCR, one row per CDR3 protein. The table has fewer than 350,000 distinct CDR3 sequences, roughly a sixth seen once. This clonotype has ten or more counts. Antigen: not known. Germline V gene sequence: CDR1 MDHEN, CDR2 SYDVKM. V gave up 8 bases and J gave up 9 bases; unmatched junction bases: 7. This CDR3 comprises 11 residues. Sequencing input: PBMCs. This sequence was found in a human donor in good health (CMV status not recorded). Some clones in this sample may be carry-over from other donors' samples. The chain combines TRBV28 with TRBJ2-7, with 7 bases aligning to TRBD1. The DNA for the CDR3 is TGTGCCAGCGGGACAGAAAGGGGGCAGTACTTC. This sequence encodes CASGTERGQYF.